The 11 T cell receptor beta chains below all came from one sample that was sequenced in a study of blood T cell repertoires in COVID-19. Assay used: immunoSEQ multiplex PCR; TCRdb lists only in-frame clones, some missing. The profile shows some 130,000 clones, about 80% of them singletons. Sequencing was performed on peripheral blood. The receptors here all came from a human donor in a cohort sampled during active COVID-19.

The genes are TRBV6-1 and TRBJ1-1; D is unresolved. V was shortened by 2 bases and J by 7 bases, with 14 bases between the two germline ends. CDR1 is MNHNS and CDR2 is SASEGT in the germline V gene. The CDR3 contains 14 residues. The CDR3 coding sequence is TGTGCCAGCAGTGAAAAGAAACAGCCCCGTGAAGCTTTCTTT. Amino acid sequence: CASSEKKQPREAFF.

The V and J genes are TRBV6-4 and TRBJ1-5; D is uncertain. CDR1 is MRHNA and CDR2 is SNTAGT in the germline V gene. With 2 bases removed from V and 2 bases from J, the gap between germline ends came to 10 bases. The CDR3 totals 15 residues. The CDR3 sequence: CASSDPAGGNQPQHF. The CDR3 DNA is TGTGCCAGCAGTGACCCGGCAGGCGGCAATCAGCCCCAGCATTTT.

This chain uses TRBV9 with TRBJ2-5; tentative D call: TRBD2 (6 bases). V was pared by 4 bases and J by 2 bases, with 12 bases between. The CDR3 runs 14 residues. The germline V gene encodes CDR1 SGDLS and CDR2 YYNGEE. The CDR3 DNA sequence: TGTGCCAGCAGCCCCTATGGGGGGCAAGAGACCCAGTACTTC. Translation gives CASSPYGGQETQYF.

The gene calls are TRBV2 and TRBJ1-2; D possibly corresponds to TRBD1 (5 bases). The V end was cut by 6 bases, the J end by 6 bases, with 20 bases between. Looked up from germline, CDR1 is SNHLY and CDR2 is FYNNEI. This CDR3 spans 15 amino acids. CDR3 amino acids: CASRPGVAGLHGYTF. The CDR3 DNA reads TGTGCCAGCAGACCGGGGGTGGCAGGGTTGCATGGCTACACCTTC.

This chain uses TRBV7-9 with TRBJ2-3; unclear D gene. This CDR3 contains 12 residues. Per germline, CDR1 SEHNR and CDR2 FQNEAQ (reference sequence). V was shortened by 5 bases and J by 9 bases, with 12 bases between the two germline ends. CDR3 DNA sequence: TGTGCCAGCAGCGGAAGTCTAGACACGCAGTATTTT. Amino acids: CASSGSLDTQYF.

The chain has TRBV5-1 and TRBJ1-1; possibly TRBD1 for D (5 bases). The CDR3 length is 15 residues. Germline V gene sequence: CDR1 SGHRS, CDR2 YFSETQ. The V end lost 4 bases, the J end lost 4 bases, and 17 bases lay between the germline ends. The CDR3 loop is CASSPQVIERTEAFF. In DNA form, the CDR3 reads TGCGCCAGCAGCCCACAGGTGATCGAGCGCACTGAAGCTTTCTTT.

The chain uses TRBV7-8 and TRBJ1-5, with D perhaps matching TRBD1 (6 bases). The CDR3 contains 17 residues. Germline-derived CDR1 and CDR2 are SGHVS and FQNEAQ. V shed 1 base and J shed 9 bases, with 22 bases lying between them. The CDR3 DNA sequence: TGTGCCAGCAGCTTAGGCGGACAGAGCACTAAGTTAGGGCCCCAGCATTTT. Protein product: CASSLGGQSTKLGPQHF.

To note about this clone: Other DNA sequences within the sample encode an identical CDR3. V gene TRBV7-2 combines with J gene TRBJ1-2, with 10 positions matching TRBD1. The ends lost 5 bases at V and 4 bases at J; junction bases unmatched: 4. The CDR3 spans 14 residues. The V gene's germline CDR1 is SGHTA and CDR2 FQGNSA. CDR3 DNA: TGTGCCAGCAGCCTGGGACAGGGGCGCTATGGCTACACCTTC. It translates to CASSLGQGRYGYTF.

CDR3 sequence reads: CASSPAVTSLYGYTF. The CDR3 DNA reads as TGTGCCAGCAGCCCCGCGGTGACGAGCCTCTATGGCTACACCTTC. This chain uses TRBV7-8 with TRBJ1-2; D remains unclear. Trimming stripped 5 bases from V and 4 bases from J, with 17 bases between. Per the germline V gene, CDR1 is SGHVS and CDR2 is FQNEAQ. This CDR3 is 15 amino acids long.

This clone appeared a few times. The CDR3 protein is CASTDPGLPNEQFF. The CDR3 region has the DNA TGTGCCAGCACCGATCCGGGACTACCCAATGAGCAGTTCTTC. The chain carries TRBV11-2 and TRBJ2-1; 7 positions match TRBD2. The junction had 9 bases not matched to a gene; V was cut back by 7 bases and J by 6 bases. This CDR3 is 14 amino acids long. From germline, CDR1 is SGHAT and CDR2 FQNNGV.

This chain connects TRBV2 to TRBJ2-1; the match to TRBD2 covers 8 bases. The CDR3 extends over 14 amino acids. The junction had 9 bases not matched to a gene; V was cut back by 6 bases and J by 8 bases. Per the germline V gene, CDR1 is SNHLY and CDR2 is FYNNEI. The CDR3 DNA reads as TGTGCCAGCAGAGCGGGAGATTTGAAAGATGAGCAGTTCTTC. This translates into CASRAGDLKDEQFF.